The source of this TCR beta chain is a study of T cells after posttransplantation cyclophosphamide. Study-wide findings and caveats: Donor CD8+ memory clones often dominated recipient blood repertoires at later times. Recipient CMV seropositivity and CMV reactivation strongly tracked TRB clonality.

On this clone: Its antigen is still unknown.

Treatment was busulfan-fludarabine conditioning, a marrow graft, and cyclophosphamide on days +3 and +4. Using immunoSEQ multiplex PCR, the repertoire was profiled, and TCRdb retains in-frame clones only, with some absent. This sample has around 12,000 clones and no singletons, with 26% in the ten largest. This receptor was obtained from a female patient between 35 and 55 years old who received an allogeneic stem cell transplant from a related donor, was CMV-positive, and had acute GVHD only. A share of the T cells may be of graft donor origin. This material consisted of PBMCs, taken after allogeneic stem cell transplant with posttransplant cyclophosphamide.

CDR3 nucleotide sequence: TGTGCCAGCAGCATCGACAGGGTTGGGGAAAAACTGTTTTTT. It encodes CASSIDRVGEKLFF. The chain recombines TRBV6-5 with TRBJ1-4; the match to TRBD1 covers 7 bases. This CDR3 has 14 residues. Germline V gene sequence: CDR1 MNHEY, CDR2 SVGAGI. After removal of 6 bases from V and 8 bases from J, the junction contained 9 bases not matched to a gene.